This is a list of T cell receptor beta chains from one sample in a study of T cell responses to AZD1222 COVID-19 vaccine. Generated by immunoSEQ multiplex PCR, the TCRdb table keeps only in-frame clones and is missing some. The sample records about 130,000 clones, roughly 92% being singletons. The sample here was peripheral blood, taken on day 0 of AZD1222 vaccination. The receptors stem from an adult in good health. CDR3s include the opening cysteine and the closing phenylalanine or tryptophan. D genes are given only for firm matches. The size entry is marked missing in some rows and otherwise reads once, few, many or a size class.

d_gene,j_gene,v_gene,abundance,CDR3aa,CDR3nt
TRBD1,TRBJ1-1,TRBV5-1,NA,CASRTGAVHEAFF,TGCGCCAGCAGGACAGGGGCTGTCCATGAAGCTTTCTTT
TRBD2,TRBJ2-1,TRBV2,NA,CASSQSALAGGAYEQFF,TGTGCCAGCAGTCAAAGCGCGCTAGCGGGGGGGGCCTATGAGCAGTTCTTC
TRBD1,TRBJ1-2,TRBV12-3/TRBV12-4,NA,CASSLTGRNGYTF,TGTGCCAGCAGTTTGACAGGGAGGAATGGCTACACCTTC
NA,TRBJ2-1,TRBV27,NA,CASRPRGTLGHNEQFF,TGTGCCAGCAGGCCCCGTGGGACCCTGGGGCACAATGAGCAGTTCTTC
TRBD1,TRBJ1-1,TRBV5-1,NA,CASSRGDSFEAFF,TGCGCCAGCAGCCGGGGGGACAGTTTTGAAGCTTTCTTT
TRBD2,TRBJ2-3,TRBV11-2,once,CASSSGLAGPTDTQYF,TGTGCCAGCAGCTCGGGACTAGCGGGGCCCACAGATACGCAGTATTTT
NA,TRBJ2-3,TRBV5-1,NA,CASSLVGAKDTQYF,TGCGCCAGCAGCTTGGTGGGGGCCAAGGATACGCAGTATTTT
NA,TRBJ1-2,TRBV7-9,NA,CASSTRDPGVSGYTF,TGTGCCAGCAGCACCCGGGACCCAGGGGTCTCCGGCTACACCTTC
NA,TRBJ1-2,TRBV6-5,NA,CASRSGDGYTF,TGTGCCAGCAGGAGTGGGGATGGCTACACCTTC
TRBD1,TRBJ2-7,TRBV2,once,CASRSLLDRGEYF,TGTGCCAGCAGATCCCTACTGGACAGGGGAGAGTACTTC
NA,TRBJ2-5,TRBV7-6,once,CASSLEIEQETQYF,TGTGCCAGCAGCTTAGAGATCGAACAAGAGACCCAGTACTTC
TRBD1,TRBJ1-4,TRBV2,NA,CASSDPDRGGEKLFF,TGTGCCAGCAGTGACCCGGACAGGGGCGGCGAAAAACTGTTTTTT
NA,TRBJ1-1,TRBV3-1/TRBV3-2,NA,CASSQVFAGNTEAFF,TGTGCCAGCAGCCAAGTATTTGCAGGCAACACTGAAGCTTTCTTT
NA,TRBJ1-2,TRBV18,NA,CASSPTRVLDYGYTF,TGTGCCAGCTCACCAACCAGGGTTTTGGACTATGGCTACACCTTC
TRBD1,TRBJ1-2,TRBV4-1,once,CASSQESVFGQGYYGYTF,TGCGCCAGCAGCCAAGAGAGTGTCTTCGGACAGGGATACTATGGCTACACCTTC
TRBD1,TRBJ1-2,TRBV10-3,NA,CAINDRASLRGYTF,TGTGCCATCAACGACAGGGCTTCCCTTCGTGGCTACACCTTC
NA,TRBJ1-2,TRBV30,NA,CAWSLGGGSNYGYTF,TGTGCCTGGAGTCTGGGGGGGGGATCCAACTATGGCTACACCTTC
TRBD1,TRBJ2-7,TRBV7-2,NA,CASRFGQGSYEQYF,TGTGCCAGCAGATTCGGACAGGGGTCCTACGAGCAGTACTTC
NA,TRBJ2-2,TRBV19,NA,CASTAWVGGTGELFF,TGTGCCAGTACCGCTTGGGTTGGAGGGACCGGGGAGCTGTTTTTT
NA,TRBJ2-3,TRBV9,once,CASSITGTPPDTQYF,TGTGCCAGCAGCATCACCGGGACACCCCCAGATACGCAGTATTTT
NA,TRBJ2-2,TRBV7-2,NA,CASSQVVQGGELFF,TGTGCCAGCAGCCAGGTCGTACAGGGCGGGGAGCTGTTTTTT
TRBD1,TRBJ1-4,TRBV3-1/TRBV3-2,NA,CASSRGRDRWNEKLFF,TGTGCCAGCAGCCGAGGACGGGACAGATGGAATGAAAAACTGTTTTTT
TRBD1,TRBJ2-7,TRBV18,NA,CASSDRGGRSYEQYF,TGTGCCAGCTCAGACAGGGGAGGTCGATCCTACGAGCAGTACTTC
TRBD1,TRBJ1-2,TRBV6-1,NA,CASSEGYRGQIANYGYTF,TGTGCCAGCAGTGAAGGGTACAGGGGCCAGATAGCTAACTATGGCTACACCTTC
NA,TRBJ1-5,TRBV18,NA,CASSPMGGENQPQHF,TGTGCCAGCTCACCAATGGGCGGGGAAAATCAGCCCCAGCATTTT